This T cell receptor (beta chain) was sequenced during a study of blood T cell repertoires in COVID-19. Across the study: Samples taken during acute and convalescent COVID-19 were collected in the United States, Italy and Spain. From T cells, B-cell-depleted T cells, or PBMCs came the material, which was cDNA or gDNA.

In the original analysis: Estimates of nucleated cell counts were drawn from the amplification of reference gene primers. The data were produced by immunoSEQ multiplex PCR, yet TCRdb's version contains in-frame clones alone and is incomplete. V and J calls and clone size are given by that table; D and trimming were obtained from the DNA. The sample consists of roughly 140,000 clones, approximately 87% of them appearing once. Germline V lookup: CDR1 SGHNT, CDR2 YYREEE (reference sequence). This CDR3 contains 14 residues. V lost 5 bases, J lost 4 bases, and 3 bases stayed unmatched. The chain employs TRBV5-4 and TRBJ2-6, with TRBD2 matching over 7 bases. The sequenced sample consisted of PBMCs or T cells enriched from blood (not recorded which). This clonotype was obtained from a woman in her thirties with acute COVID-19. Written as DNA, the CDR3 is TGTGCCAGCAGGGGGGGGTCCGGGGCCAACGTCCTGACTTTC. Translating gives CASRGGSGANVLTF.